Below are 27 T cell receptor beta chains sequenced from a single sample in a study of cytomegalovirus exposure and HLA in healthy donors. The study ran its PCR with 60 Vbeta and 13 Jbeta primers. Only in-frame clones appear in the TCRdb table, and some are missing; sequencing was by immunoSEQ multiplex PCR. The sample contains some 200,000 clones, about three quarters of which appear only once. Sequenced: PBMCs. These receptors originate from a female donor in good health and CMV-seronegative.

This clone was picked up a small number of times. The chain combines TRBV4-3 with TRBJ1-2; the match to TRBD1 covers 7 bases. This CDR3 is built from 13 residues. The germline CDR1 and CDR2 sequences are LGHNA and YSLEER. The V segment lost 4 bases and the J segment 8 bases; nucleotides outside the gene matches: 7. In nucleotides, the CDR3 is TGCGCCAGCAGCCTGCAGGGGGTGGGGGGCTACACCTTC. Translating gives CASSLQGVGGYTF.

This rearrangement joins TRBV20-1 to TRBJ2-3, with unresolved D. CDR1 is DFQATT, CDR2 SNEGSKA, per germline (reference sequence). V was clipped by 1 base and J by 8 bases, with 4 bases between them. This CDR3 is 10 amino acids long. Written as DNA, the CDR3 is TGCAGTGCTAGAGCGGGTACGCAGTATTTT. Its protein product is CSARAGTQYF.

Only a few counts were recorded for this clone. The V call is TRBV19, the J call TRBJ2-4; TRBD1 might be the D (5 bases). V lost 3 bases and J lost 2, with 11 bases in between. Germline V gene sequence: CDR1 LNHDA, CDR2 SQIVND (reference sequence). The CDR3 covers 15 residues. In DNA, the CDR3 is TGTGCCAGTAGTATTGTCAGGGAAACCAAAAACATTCAGTACTTC. Protein: CASSIVRETKNIQYF.

This clone has just a few counts. The chain is built from TRBV28 and TRBJ2-2, with 9 bases matching TRBD1. Per the germline V gene, CDR1 is MDHEN and CDR2 is SYDVKM. V lost 5 bases to trimming and J lost 0 bases; unmatched junction nucleotides: 10. The CDR3 is made up of 18 amino acids. CDR3 residues: CASSPTGGGSANTGELFF. The CDR3 DNA reads TGTGCCAGCAGTCCTACAGGGGGCGGGTCAGCGAACACCGGGGAGCTGTTTTTT. Complete variable domain (other parts from reference TRBV28 and TRBJ2-2): DVKVTQSSRYLVKRTGEKVFLECVQDMDHENMFWYRQDPGLGLRLIYFSYDVKMKEKGDIPEGYSVSREKKERFSLILESASTNQTSMYLCASSPTGGGSANTGELFFGEGSRLTVL.

The V and J genes are TRBV5-8 and TRBJ2-7; 7 nucleotides match TRBD2. Looked up from germline, CDR1 is SGHTS and CDR2 is YDEGEE. The junction had 3 bases not matched to a gene; V was cut back by 4 bases and J by 2 bases. CDR3 length: 13 amino acids. The CDR3 DNA reads TGTGCCAGCAGCCCCCGGGGGGCCTACGAGCAGTACTTC. Its translation: CASSPRGAYEQYF.

The gene calls are TRBV19 and TRBJ2-5; TRBD2 aligns across 8 bases. This CDR3 has 13 residues. V was pared by 7 bases and J by 5 bases, with 6 bases of the junction left unmatched. CDR1 and CDR2 from the germline V gene are LNHDA and SQIVND (reference sequence). CDR3 protein: CASTGTRGETQYF. CDR3 bases: TGTGCCAGTACCGGGACTAGGGGGGAGACCCAGTACTTC.

This chain uses TRBV7-2 with TRBJ1-5; D is perhaps TRBD1 (6 bases). Germline CDR1 reads SGHTA; CDR2 reads FQGNSA. V was clipped by 2 bases and J by 5 bases, with 19 bases between them. The CDR3 runs to 17 residues. The chain's CDR3 is CASSLTVSQQGHQPQHF. The CDR3 bases are TGTGCCAGCAGCTTAACAGTATCACAACAGGGCCATCAGCCCCAGCATTTT.

This chain links TRBV19 with TRBJ2-2, with D possibly being TRBD2 (6 bases). V was shortened by 5 bases and J by 0 bases, with 19 bases between the two germline ends. The CDR3 has 18 amino acids. The germline V gene has CDR1 LNHDA and CDR2 SQIVND (reference sequence). The CDR3 sequence is CASSHRGSGLTNTGELFF. CDR3 coding DNA: TGTGCCAGTAGTCACCGAGGTTCGGGACTTACGAACACCGGGGAGCTGTTTTTT.

This rearrangement joins TRBV5-4 to TRBJ2-7; a weak D match, TRBD2 (5 bases). V was cut by 5 bases and J by 0 bases, with 18 bases left in between. CDR3 length: 16 amino acids. The germline gives CDR1 SGHNT, CDR2 YYREEE (reference sequence). CDR3 in amino acids: CASSPDFGMSSYEQYF. The DNA of the CDR3 is TGTGCCAGCAGTCCGGACTTCGGCATGAGCTCCTACGAGCAGTACTTC.

In the case of this clone: Germline and junction disagree at one end, which may indicate a read error. V gene TRBV7-2 combines with J gene TRBJ2-2; 7 bases agree with TRBD2. Germline lookup yields CDR1 SGHTA and CDR2 FQGNSA. The CDR3 has 14 residues. The CDR3 spells CASSLAVRTGELFF. DNA for the CDR3: TGTGCCAGCAGCCTAGCGGTTCGGACCGGGGAGCTGTTTTTT.

The chain has TRBV27 and TRBJ1-1; D is unclear. The ends were cut back, 5 bases at V and 5 bases at J, with 12 bases in the middle. CDR1 is MNHEY and CDR2 is SMNVEV in the germline V gene (reference sequence). CDR3 length: 13 residues. CDR3 in DNA: TGTGCCAGCAGTCCCCCTCGGAGGACTGAAGCTTTCTTT. It specifies CASSPPRRTEAFF.

The chain recombines TRBV2 with TRBJ1-6; 8 positions agree with TRBD1. Germline lookup yields CDR1 SNHLY and CDR2 FYNNEI. This CDR3 has 14 amino acids. V lost 5 bases and J lost 7; bases outside the gene matches: 4. CDR3: CASSPQGVNSPLHF. The CDR3 DNA reads as TGTGCCAGCAGTCCACAGGGGGTGAATTCACCCCTCCACTTT.

The chain uses TRBV11-3 and TRBJ2-1, with D perhaps being TRBD1 or TRBD2 (5 bases each). This CDR3 has 14 amino acids. With 5 bases removed from V and 9 bases from J, the gap between germline ends came to 17 bases. The germline V gene encodes CDR1 SGHNT and CDR2 YENEEA. CDR3 DNA: TGTGCCAGCAGCCTAGGGGTAGCTGCGGGTGAGCAGTTCTTC. It codes for CASSLGVAAGEQFF. Using reference TRBV11-3 and TRBJ2-1 for the parts outside the CDR3, the full variable domain is EAGVVQSPRYKIIEKKQPVAFWCNPISGHNTLYWYLQNLGQGPELLIRYENEEAVDDSQLPKDRFSAERLKGVDSTLKIQPAELGDSAVYLCASSLGVAAGEQFFGPGTRLTVL.

This clone was counted only a few times. The V and J genes are TRBV28 and TRBJ1-2; TRBD1 matches 10 bases. This CDR3 region has 15 residues. The germline V gene encodes CDR1 MDHEN and CDR2 SYDVKM. Trimming cost V 11 bases and J 2 bases; bases outside gene matches: 11. The CDR3 sequence is CAGRDRGRPNYGYTF. The CDR3 region has the DNA TGTGCCGGGCGGGACAGGGGAAGACCAAACTATGGCTACACCTTC.

The V and J genes are TRBV9 and TRBJ2-7; 8 nucleotides match TRBD2. V lost 3 bases, J lost 2 bases, and 10 bases stayed unmatched. This CDR3 has 16 amino acids. The germline gives CDR1 SGDLS, CDR2 YYNGEE. The CDR3 here is CASSETSGLHPYEQYF. The CDR3 DNA follows: TGTGCCAGCAGCGAAACTAGCGGCCTGCACCCCTACGAGCAGTACTTC.

This chain joins TRBV7-9 and TRBJ2-4, with a weak D call TRBD2 (5 bases). The V gene's germline CDR1 is SEHNR and CDR2 FQNEAQ (reference sequence). This CDR3 contains 15 residues. Trimming removed 5 bases from V and 0 bases from J, with 11 bases in between. CDR3 protein: CASSPGLTAKNIQYF. CDR3 coding DNA: TGTGCCAGCAGCCCCGGACTGACAGCCAAAAACATTCAGTACTTC.

J is TRBJ1-6 and V is TRBV2, with D possibly TRBD1 on 5 matching bases. The germline gives CDR1 SNHLY, CDR2 FYNNEI. Trimming cost V 7 bases and J 9 bases, with 19 bases left between them. The CDR3 loop spans 15 amino acids. The CDR3: CASTRSGGLGSPLHF. For the CDR3, the DNA is TGTGCCAGCACCCGATCTGGGGGGTTGGGTTCACCCCTCCACTTT.

This clone was observed a single time. The rearrangement uses TRBV19 and TRBJ2-7; perhaps TRBD1 as D (6 bases). Trimming removed 6 bases from V and 5 bases from J, with 17 bases in between. CDR1 and CDR2 from the germline V gene are LNHDA and SQIVND (reference sequence). This CDR3 is built from 14 residues. CDR3 DNA: TGTGCCAGTAGCCTGACAGGTGAAGTCGACGAGCAGTACTTC. Amino acid sequence: CASSLTGEVDEQYF.

The chain couples TRBV5-1 to TRBJ2-1; tentatively, D is TRBD2 (5 bases). The germline gives CDR1 SGHRS, CDR2 YFSETQ. The ends were cut back, 2 bases at V and 5 bases at J, with 17 bases in the middle. CDR3 length: 16 amino acids. The CDR3 DNA sequence: TGCGCCAGCAGCTTACTATATCCTAGCAGCCACAATGAGCAGTTCTTC. Encoded protein: CASSLLYPSSHNEQFF.

The CDR3 loop reads CASTQGGNSNQPQHF. CDR3 sequence (DNA): TGTGCCAGCACCCAAGGGGGAAATAGCAATCAGCCCCAGCATTTT. The V and J genes are TRBV6-1 and TRBJ1-5, with D perhaps TRBD1 (6 bases). The germline V gene encodes CDR1 MNHNS and CDR2 SASEGT. The germline V and J ends were trimmed by 7 bases and 0 bases, with 13 bases remaining between them. The CDR3 has 15 amino acids.

V and J are TRBV10-2 and TRBJ2-3; 10 bases fit TRBD2. CDR1 is WSHSY, CDR2 SAAADI, per germline. V was pared by 3 bases and J by 6 bases, with 9 bases of the junction left unmatched. This CDR3 is 16 amino acids long. The CDR3 DNA sequence: TGCGCCAGCAGTGACGGAGCGGGAGGGCGACCGGATACGCAGTATTTT. Protein product: CASSDGAGGRPDTQYF.

This clone was seen a handful of times. This chain connects TRBV27 to TRBJ1-1, with D unclear. CDR3 length: 14 residues. With 3 bases removed from V and 4 bases from J, the gap between germline ends came to 12 bases. Germline V gene lookup returns CDR1 MNHEY and CDR2 SMNVEV (reference sequence). The CDR3 sequence is CASSFWAGGTEAFF. The DNA of the CDR3 is TGTGCCAGCAGTTTTTGGGCGGGCGGCACTGAAGCTTTCTTT.

This chain links TRBV25-1 with TRBJ1-1; 7 positions match TRBD1. The germline gives CDR1 MGHDK, CDR2 SYGVNS. Trimming removed 3 bases from V and 1 base from J; junction bases left unmatched: 2. The CDR3 consists of 14 residues. The CDR3 here is CASSETGRNTEAFF. The CDR3 DNA is TGTGCCAGCAGTGAGACAGGGCGGAACACTGAAGCTTTCTTT.

The chain combines TRBV5-1 with TRBJ2-5; 7 positions agree with TRBD1. CDR1 is SGHRS and CDR2 is YFSETQ in the germline V gene. The junction had 3 bases not matched to a gene; V was cut back by 3 bases and J by 1 base. CDR3 length equals 14 residues. CDR3 sequence (DNA): TGCGCCAGCAGCTCGACAGGGTTCCAAGAGACCCAGTACTTC. It yields the protein CASSSTGFQETQYF.

The J gene is TRBJ1-1, the V gene TRBV6-5; D ambiguous. The V end lost 2 bases, the J end lost 3 bases, and 13 bases lay between the germline ends. The CDR3 runs 15 residues. The germline V gene has CDR1 MNHEY and CDR2 SVGAGI. The CDR3 nucleotides read TGTGCCAGCAGTTACAGGGCCCCGCGGGACACTGAAGCTTTCTTT. It translates to CASSYRAPRDTEAFF.

This chain connects TRBV15 to TRBJ2-3; TRBD2 agrees at 8 bases. In germline, CDR1 is LNHNV, CDR2 YYDKDF (reference sequence). The ends lost 8 bases at V and 2 bases at J; junction bases unmatched: 3. The CDR3 runs to 13 residues. Here the CDR3 DNA reads TGTGCCACCGGAGCGGGGGCCACAGATACGCAGTATTTT. Protein product: CATGAGATDTQYF.

The J gene is TRBJ2-7, the V gene TRBV5-1; TRBD2 matches 10 bases. V shed 4 bases, J shed 3 bases, and the junction held 7 bases outside the gene matches. Germline CDR1 SGHRS, CDR2 YFSETQ. CDR3 length: 15 residues. CDR3 sequence reads: CASSRLAGANYEQYF. CDR3 coding DNA: TGCGCCAGCAGCCGCCTAGCGGGAGCTAACTACGAGCAGTACTTC.